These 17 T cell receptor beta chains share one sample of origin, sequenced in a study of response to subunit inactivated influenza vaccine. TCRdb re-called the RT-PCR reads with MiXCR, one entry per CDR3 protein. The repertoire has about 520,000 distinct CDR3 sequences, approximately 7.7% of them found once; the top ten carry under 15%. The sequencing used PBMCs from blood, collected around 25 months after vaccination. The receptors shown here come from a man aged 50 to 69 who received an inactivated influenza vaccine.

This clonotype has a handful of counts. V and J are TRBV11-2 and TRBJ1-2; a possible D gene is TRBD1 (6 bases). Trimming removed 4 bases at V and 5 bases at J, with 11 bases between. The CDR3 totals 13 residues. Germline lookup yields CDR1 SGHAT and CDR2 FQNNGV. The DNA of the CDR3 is TGTGCCAGCAGCTCGCCGGGACATTATGGCTACACCTTC. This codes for CASSSPGHYGYTF.

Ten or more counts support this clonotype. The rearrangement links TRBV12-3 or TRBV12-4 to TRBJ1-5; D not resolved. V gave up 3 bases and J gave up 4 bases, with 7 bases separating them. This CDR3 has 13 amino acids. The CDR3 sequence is CASSFSRNQPQHF. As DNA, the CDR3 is TGTGCCAGCAGTTTCAGCAGGAATCAGCCCCAGCATTTT.

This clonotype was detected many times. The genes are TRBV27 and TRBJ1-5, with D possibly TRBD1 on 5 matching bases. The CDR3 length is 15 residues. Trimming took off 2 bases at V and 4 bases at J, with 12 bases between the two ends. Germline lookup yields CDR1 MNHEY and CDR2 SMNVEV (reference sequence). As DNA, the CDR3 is TGTGCCAGCAGTTTAGAGGGTCAGGGTAATCAGCCCCAGCATTTT. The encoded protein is CASSLEGQGNQPQHF.

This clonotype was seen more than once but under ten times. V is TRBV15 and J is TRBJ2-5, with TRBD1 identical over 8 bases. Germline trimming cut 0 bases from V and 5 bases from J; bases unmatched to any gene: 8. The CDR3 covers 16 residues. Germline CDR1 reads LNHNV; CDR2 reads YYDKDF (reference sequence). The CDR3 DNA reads TGTGCCACCAGCAGAGATCGTCGCAGGGGGCACGAGACCCAGTACTTC. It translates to CATSRDRRRGHETQYF.

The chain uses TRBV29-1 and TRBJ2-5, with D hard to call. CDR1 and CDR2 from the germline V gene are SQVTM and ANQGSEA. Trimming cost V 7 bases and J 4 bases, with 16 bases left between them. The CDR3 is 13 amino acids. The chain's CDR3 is CSAGPPSAETQYF. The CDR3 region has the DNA TGCAGCGCTGGACCCCCCTCAGCAGAGACCCAGTACTTC.

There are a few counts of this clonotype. The CDR3 sequence: CASSQGLHRGTEAFF. The CDR3 DNA is TGTGCCAGCAGCCAAGGGCTCCACAGGGGGACTGAAGCTTTCTTT. This chain uses TRBV14 with TRBJ1-1, with 8 bases that match TRBD1. This CDR3 has 15 residues. The germline gives CDR1 SGHDN, CDR2 FVKESK. After removal of 1 base from V and 5 bases from J, the junction contained 6 bases not matched to a gene. The complete variable domain, with remaining parts taken from reference TRBV14 and TRBJ1-1, reads EAGVTQFPSHSVIEKGQTVTLRCDPISGHDNLYWYRRVMGKEIKFLLHFVKESKQDESGMPNNRFLAERTGGTYSTLKVQPAELEDSGVYFCASSQGLHRGTEAFFGQGTRLTVV.

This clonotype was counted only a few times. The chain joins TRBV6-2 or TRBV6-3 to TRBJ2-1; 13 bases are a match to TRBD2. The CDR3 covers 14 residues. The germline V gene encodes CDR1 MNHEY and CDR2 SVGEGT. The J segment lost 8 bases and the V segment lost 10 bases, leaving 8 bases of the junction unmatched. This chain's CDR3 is CATSGLAGAYEQFF. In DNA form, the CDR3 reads TGTGCCACCTCTGGACTAGCGGGGGCGTATGAGCAGTTCTTC.

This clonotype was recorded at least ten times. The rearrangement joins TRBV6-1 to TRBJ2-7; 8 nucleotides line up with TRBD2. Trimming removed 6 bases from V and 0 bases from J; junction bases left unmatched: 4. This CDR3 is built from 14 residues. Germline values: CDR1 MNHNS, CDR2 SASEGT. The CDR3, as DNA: TGTGCCAGCAGCTCGAGCGGGAGCTCCTACGAGCAGTACTTC. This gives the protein CASSSSGSSYEQYF.

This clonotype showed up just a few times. The CDR3 protein is CASSDTEQYF. The CDR3 DNA is TGTGCCAGCAGCGACACTGAGCAGTACTTC. The J gene is TRBJ2-7, the V gene TRBV3-1; D unclear. The V end was cut by 5 bases, the J end by 7 bases, with 6 bases between. CDR3 length: 10 amino acids. Germline CDR1 reads LGHDT; CDR2 reads YNNKEL (reference sequence).

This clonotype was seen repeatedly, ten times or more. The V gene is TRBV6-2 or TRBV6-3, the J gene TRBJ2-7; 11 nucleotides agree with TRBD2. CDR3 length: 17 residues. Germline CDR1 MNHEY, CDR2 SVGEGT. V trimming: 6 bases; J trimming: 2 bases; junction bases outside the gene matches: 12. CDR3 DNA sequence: TGTGCCAGCAGCAGGGCGACTAGCGGGATTGTCACCTACGAGCAGTACTTC. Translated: CASSRATSGIVTYEQYF.

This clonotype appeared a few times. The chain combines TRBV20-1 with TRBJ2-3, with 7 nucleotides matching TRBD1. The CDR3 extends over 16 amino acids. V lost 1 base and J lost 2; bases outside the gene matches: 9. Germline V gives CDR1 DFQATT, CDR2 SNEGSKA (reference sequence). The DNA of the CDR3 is TGCAGTGCTAGAGGAGAATACAGGGGTCCCACAGATACGCAGTATTTT. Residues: CSARGEYRGPTDTQYF.

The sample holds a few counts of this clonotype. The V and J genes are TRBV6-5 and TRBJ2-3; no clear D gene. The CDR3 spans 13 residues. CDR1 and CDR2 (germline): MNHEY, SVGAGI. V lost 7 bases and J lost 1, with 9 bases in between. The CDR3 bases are TGTGCCAGCAAGTTCCGGGGCACAGATACGCAGTATTTT. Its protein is CASKFRGTDTQYF.

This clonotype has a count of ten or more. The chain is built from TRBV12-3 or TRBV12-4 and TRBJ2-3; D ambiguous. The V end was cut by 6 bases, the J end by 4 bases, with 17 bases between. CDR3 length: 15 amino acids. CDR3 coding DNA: TGTGCCAGCAGGCCGCTACCCTTAGAGGCAGATACGCAGTATTTT. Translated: CASRPLPLEADTQYF.

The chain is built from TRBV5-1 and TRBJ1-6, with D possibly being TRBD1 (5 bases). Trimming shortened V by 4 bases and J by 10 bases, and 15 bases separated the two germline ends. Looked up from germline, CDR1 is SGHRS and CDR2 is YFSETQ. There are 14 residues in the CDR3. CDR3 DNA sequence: TGCGCCAGCAGCGTTGACACGGGGCGGTCACCCCTCCACTTT. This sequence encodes CASSVDTGRSPLHF.

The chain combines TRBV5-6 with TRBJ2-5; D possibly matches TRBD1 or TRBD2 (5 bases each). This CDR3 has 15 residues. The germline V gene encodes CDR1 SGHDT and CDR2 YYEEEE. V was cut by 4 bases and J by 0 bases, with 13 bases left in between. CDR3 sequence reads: CASSEGRMYQETQYF. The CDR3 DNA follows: TGTGCCAGCAGCGAGGGACGGATGTACCAAGAGACCCAGTACTTC. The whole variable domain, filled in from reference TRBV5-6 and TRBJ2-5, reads DAGVTQSPTHLIKTRGQQVTLRCSPKSGHDTVSWYQQALGQGPQFIFQYYEEEERQRGNFPDRFSGHQFPNYSSELNVNALLLGDSALYLCASSEGRMYQETQYFGPGTRLLVL.

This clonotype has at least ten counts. CDR3: CASSLSVSNQPQHF. The CDR3 DNA reads as TGTGCCAGCAGTTTATCGGTTAGCAATCAGCCCCAGCATTTT. The chain joins TRBV12-3 or TRBV12-4 to TRBJ1-5, with D hard to call. This CDR3 is 14 amino acids long. With 2 bases removed from V and 0 bases from J, the gap between germline ends came to 5 bases.

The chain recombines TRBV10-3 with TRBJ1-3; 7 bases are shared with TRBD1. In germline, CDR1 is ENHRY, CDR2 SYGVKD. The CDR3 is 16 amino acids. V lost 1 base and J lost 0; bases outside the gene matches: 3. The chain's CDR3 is CAISEWTGRSGNTIYF. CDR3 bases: TGTGCCATCAGTGAGTGGACAGGCCGCTCTGGAAACACCATATATTTT.